These 15 T cell receptor beta chains share one sample of origin, sequenced in a study of T cell repertoires in cytomegalovirus infection. Their recognized antigens are unknown. Each CDR3 protein gets one entry after TCRdb re-called the reads with MiXCR. In the table there are 49,000 or so distinct CDR3 sequences, about a fifth of which are singletons. Sample: CD8+ T cells from cultured PBMCs, taken from culture after CMV antigen stimulation. The receptor source for this set is a human donor in good health (CMV status not recorded). Some clones in this sample may be carry-over from other donors' samples.

This clonotype has at least ten counts. The chain employs TRBV15 and TRBJ2-5; D remains ambiguous. Germline V CDR1 and CDR2: LNHNV, YYDKDF (reference sequence). V was clipped by 0 bases and J by 3 bases, with 11 bases between them. CDR3 length: 15 residues. CDR3 residues: CATSRDLGRKETQYF. As DNA, the CDR3 is TGTGCCACCAGCAGAGATTTGGGCAGGAAAGAGACCCAGTACTTC.

The sample holds many counts of this clonotype. V gene TRBV7-9 combines with J gene TRBJ2-7; 12 bases align to TRBD2. V lost 5 bases, J lost 2 bases, and 7 bases stayed unmatched. The germline V gene has CDR1 SEHNR and CDR2 FQNEAQ (reference sequence). The length of the CDR3 is 16 residues. The chain's CDR3 is CASSLTTSGRPYEQYF. Written as DNA, the CDR3 is TGTGCCAGCAGCCTCACGACTAGCGGGAGACCCTACGAGCAGTACTTC.

On this clonotype: This may be a read error: a much more frequent sequence differs by one nucleotide. This chain links TRBV7-6 with TRBJ2-1; no reliable D call. In germline, CDR1 is SGHVS, CDR2 FNYEAQ. This CDR3 is built from 13 residues. CDR3 sequence (DNA): TGTGCCAGCAGCTTAGCAGGATACAATGACCAGTTCTTC. Residues: CASSLAGYNDQFF.

Worth noting for this clonotype: With a much larger clone just one base away, this may be a read error. V usage is TRBV7-2 and J usage is TRBJ2-7; D is unclear. This CDR3 has 13 amino acids. The V gene's germline CDR1 is SGHTA and CDR2 FQGNSA. The CDR3 coding sequence is TGTGCCAGCAGCTTAGACGGGTCCTACAAGCAGTACTTC. Translation gives CASSLDGSYKQYF.

Comments on this clonotype: A read error may account for a junction end that differs from germline. The chain combines TRBV6-8 with TRBJ1-1; no clear D. CDR3 length: 15 residues. Germline V CDR1 and CDR2: MNHGY, SAAAGT. CDR3 sequence: CASSYFPSMNTVASF. CDR3 nucleotides: TGTGCCAGCAGTTACTTTCCTTCGATGAACACTGTAGCTTCCTTT.

The rearrangement uses TRBV5-5 and TRBJ2-7; D remains unclear. From germline, CDR1 is SGHKS and CDR2 YYEKEE (reference sequence). The germline V and J ends were trimmed by 1 base and 0 bases, with 11 bases remaining between them. The CDR3 is made up of 15 amino acids. CDR3 coding DNA: TGTGCCAGCAGCTTGAGGGAACAGAGCTCCTACGAGCAGTACTTC. Translated: CASSLREQSSYEQYF. Full variable domain (missing parts from reference TRBV5-5 and TRBJ2-7): DAGVTQSPTHLIKTRGQQVTLRCSPISGHKSVSWYQQVLGQGPQFIFQYYEKEERGRGNFPDRFSARQFPNYSSELNVNALLLGDSALYLCASSLREQSSYEQYFGPGTRLTVT.

This clonotype has a count of ten or more. This sequence joins TRBV4-3 and TRBJ2-5; TRBD2 matches at 8 bases. Per the germline V gene, CDR1 is LGHNA and CDR2 is YSLEER. With 0 bases clipped from V and 5 bases from J, the junction kept 5 bases outside the gene matches. CDR3 length equals 15 residues. CDR3 region: CASSQERASGETQYF. In DNA form, the CDR3 reads TGCGCCAGCAGCCAAGAGAGGGCTAGCGGGGAGACCCAGTACTTC.

The chain has TRBV20-1 and TRBJ2-5; D remains unclear. CDR1 is DFQATT, CDR2 SNEGSKA, per germline (reference sequence). V lost 0 bases and J lost 7, with 6 bases in between. This CDR3 has 11 residues. CDR3 residues: CSARDDRTQYF. The DNA for the CDR3 is TGCAGTGCTAGAGATGATCGGACCCAGTACTTC.

The chain combines TRBV4-3 with TRBJ2-2, with 9 bases lining up with TRBD2. V lost 4 bases, J lost 1 base, and 4 bases stayed unmatched. Germline assignment: CDR1 LGHNA and CDR2 YSLEER. The CDR3 spans 16 residues. The CDR3 DNA reads TGCGCCAGCAGCCCCCCAGCGGGGGGGAACACCGGGGAGCTGTTTTTT. It translates to CASSPPAGGNTGELFF.

V usage is TRBV3-1 and J usage is TRBJ2-1; D unclear. With 0 bases removed from V and 9 bases from J, the gap between germline ends came to 18 bases. Germline CDR1 is LGHDT and CDR2 is YNNKEL (reference sequence). The CDR3 loop spans 16 amino acids. CDR3 DNA: TGTGCCAGCAGCCAAGATCACCAGCGAGTTCGGGTTGAGCAGTTCTTC. Amino acid sequence: CASSQDHQRVRVEQFF.

Points on this clonotype: A single base separates this from a much larger clone, so it may be a read error. The V and J genes are TRBV7-3 and TRBJ2-7; 7 bases are shared with TRBD2. CDR3 length: 15 residues. The ends lost 1 base at V and 2 bases at J; junction bases unmatched: 5. Germline CDR1 reads SGHTA; CDR2 reads FQGTGA. CDR3 loop: CASSLMGGMAYEQYF. The CDR3, as DNA: TGTGCCAGCAGCTTAATGGGAGGGATGGCCTACGAGCAGTACTTC. The full variable domain, in which reference TRBV7-3 and TRBJ2-7 provide the parts outside the CDR3, is GAGVSQTPSNKVTEKGKYVELRCDPISGHTALYWYRQSLGQGPEFLIYFQGTGAADDSGLPNDRFFAVRPEGSVSTLKIQRTERGDSAVYLCASSLMGGMAYEQYFGPGTRLTVT.

This clonotype was counted at least ten times. This chain joins TRBV28 and TRBJ2-1, with a possible D match to TRBD1 (5 bases). The germline CDR1 and CDR2 sequences are MDHEN and SYDVKM. CDR3 length: 16 amino acids. V gave up 3 bases and J gave up 1 base, with 13 bases separating them. CDR3 in DNA: TGTGCCAGCAGTTTTCCAAAGGACACATCCTACAATGAGCAGTTCTTC. It encodes CASSFPKDTSYNEQFF.

The V and J genes are TRBV19 and TRBJ2-7; TRBD1 matches 7 bases. Germline loops: CDR1 LNHDA, CDR2 SQIVND (reference sequence). V shed 3 bases and J 0 bases; nucleotides not matched to a gene: 2. There are 14 residues in the CDR3. This chain's CDR3 is CASSMGQNSYEQYF. In DNA form, the CDR3 reads TGTGCCAGTAGTATGGGACAGAACTCCTACGAGCAGTACTTC.

This clonotype was counted only a few times. The chain joins TRBV28 to TRBJ1-5, with a weak D call TRBD1 (6 bases). Germline V gene data show CDR1 as MDHEN and CDR2 as SYDVKM. V lost 4 bases to trimming and J lost 5 bases, with 18 bases between them. The CDR3 has 16 residues. This CDR3 reads CASSYKHTGKHQPQHF. CDR3 DNA sequence: TGTGCCAGCAGTTACAAGCATACAGGGAAACATCAGCCCCAGCATTTT.

The chain uses TRBV7-6 and TRBJ2-2; possible D gene TRBD2, 6 bases. CDR1 and CDR2 (germline): SGHVS, FNYEAQ. V lost 3 bases and J 3 bases, leaving 8 bases between the germline ends. The CDR3 consists of 14 residues. CDR3 sequence reads: CASSFGGYTGELFF. Written as DNA, the CDR3 is TGTGCCAGCAGCTTTGGGGGGTACACCGGGGAGCTGTTTTTT.